These 16 T cell receptor beta chains share one sample of origin, sequenced in a study of human T cells and chemical hapten exposure. TCRdb itself ran the RACE reads through MiXCR, one entry per CDR3 protein. The sample shows about 65,000 distinct CDR3 sequences, roughly 6.1% of them seen only once. The time point was: healthy volunteer bleed at 6 weeks. The template was total RNA from unfractionated whole blood. The source material was whole blood. These receptors were collected from a female donor in good health. Some clones in this sample may be carry-over from other donors' samples.

The chain is built from TRBV20-1 and TRBJ2-1; no clear D gene. The CDR3 spans 13 residues. V gave up 3 bases and J gave up 9 bases, with 15 bases separating them. Germline V gene sequence: CDR1 DFQATT, CDR2 SNEGSKA (reference sequence). This chain's CDR3 is CSASALFKGEQFF. Written as DNA, the CDR3 is TGCAGTGCTAGTGCCCTATTTAAGGGTGAGCAGTTCTTC.

This clonotype was seen ten or more times. The V call is TRBV6-5, the J call TRBJ2-3; 13 positions match TRBD2. This CDR3 is 16 amino acids long. CDR1 is MNHEY and CDR2 is SVGAGI in the germline V gene. Losses at the gene ends were 5 bases for V and 3 bases for J; bases not matched to a gene: 5. As DNA, the CDR3 is TGTGCCAGCAGTCAACTAGCGGGAGGGCCGACAGATACGCAGTATTTT. Its translation is CASSQLAGGPTDTQYF.

The sample holds a few counts of this clonotype. The chain has TRBV5-5 and TRBJ1-1; D gene ambiguous. The CDR3 sequence is 12 residues long. V shed 1 base and J shed 7 bases, with 8 bases lying between them. Germline V lookup: CDR1 SGHKS, CDR2 YYEKEE (reference sequence). In DNA form, the CDR3 reads TGTGCCAGCAGCTTGATGGGGAATGAAGCTTTCTTT. Its protein product is CASSLMGNEAFF.

The chain couples TRBV6-2 or TRBV6-3 to TRBJ1-2, with a weak D call TRBD1 (5 bases). The CDR3 is 15 amino acids. CDR1 MNHEY and CDR2 SVGEGT come from the germline V gene. V was shortened by 6 bases and J by 0 bases, with 14 bases between the two germline ends. The CDR3 loop reads CASRLGPESNYGYTF. In DNA, the CDR3 is TGTGCCAGCAGACTGGGACCGGAGTCTAACTATGGCTACACCTTC.

This chain links TRBV11-2 with TRBJ1-2; 8 bases map to TRBD1. Trimming took 2 bases from V and 7 from J; bases not matched to a gene: 12. The CDR3 is 16 amino acids. CDR1 SGHAT and CDR2 FQNNGV come from the germline V gene. The CDR3 sequence is CASSLHFDRGESGYTF. As DNA, the CDR3 is TGTGCCAGCAGCTTACATTTCGACAGGGGTGAGAGTGGCTACACCTTC.

Only a few counts were recorded for this clonotype. This sequence joins TRBV2 and TRBJ1-5, with no clear D. CDR1 and CDR2 from the germline V gene are SNHLY and FYNNEI. Trimming pared 3 bases from V and 7 bases from J, leaving 10 bases between. The CDR3 is 13 amino acids. This CDR3 reads CASSDEGSQPQHF. The DNA for the CDR3 is TGTGCCAGCAGTGACGAGGGAAGCCAGCCCCAGCATTTT.

This clonotype was seen repeatedly, ten times or more. The CDR3 here is CSAPSSGRTADTQYF. The CDR3 DNA follows: TGCAGTGCTCCGAGTAGCGGGAGAACGGCGGATACGCAGTATTTT. V gene TRBV20-1 combines with J gene TRBJ2-3; 9 bases fit TRBD2. After removal of 5 bases from V and 6 bases from J, the junction contained 12 bases not matched to a gene. The length of the CDR3 is 15 residues. Germline lookup yields CDR1 DFQATT and CDR2 SNEGSKA (reference sequence).

This clonotype was seen at least ten times. The chain employs TRBV12-3 or TRBV12-4 and TRBJ1-1, with 11 positions matching TRBD1. There are 16 residues in the CDR3. The V segment lost 2 bases and the J segment 0 bases; nucleotides outside the gene matches: 2. CDR3 sequence (DNA): TGTGCCAGCAGTTTAAGGGACAGGGGGTTGAACACTGAAGCTTTCTTT. Translated, it gives CASSLRDRGLNTEAFF.

This clonotype was detected many times. V gene TRBV2 combines with J gene TRBJ2-1; the match to TRBD2 covers 7 bases. The J segment lost 1 base and the V segment lost 2 bases, leaving 8 bases of the junction unmatched. The germline V gene encodes CDR1 SNHLY and CDR2 FYNNEI. This CDR3 is 17 amino acids long. CDR3 amino acids: CASSELTSADSYNEQFF. Written as DNA, the CDR3 is TGTGCCAGCAGTGAACTTACTAGCGCCGATTCCTACAATGAGCAGTTCTTC.

The chain uses TRBV7-9 and TRBJ2-1, with 8 bases fitting TRBD2. The CDR3 has 19 amino acids. Germline-derived CDR1 and CDR2 are SEHNR and FQNEAQ (reference sequence). V lost 5 bases to trimming and J lost 4 bases; unmatched junction nucleotides: 19. CDR3 in DNA: TGTGCCAGCAGCCGACGAACGATACTTAGCGGGAAACCTTACAATGAGCAGTTCTTC. Translating gives CASSRRTILSGKPYNEQFF.

This clonotype was observed a handful of times. The gene calls are TRBV10-3 and TRBJ1-2; 11 bases fit TRBD1. The CDR3 extends over 16 amino acids. V shed 6 bases and J 3 bases; nucleotides not matched to a gene: 9. Germline-derived CDR1 and CDR2 are ENHRY and SYGVKD. CDR3 sequence (DNA): TGTGCCATCAGCGGAGCCGGGACAGGGGGTGACTATGGCTACACCTTC. Translating gives CAISGAGTGGDYGYTF.

At least ten counts were recorded for this clonotype. The V gene is TRBV2, the J gene TRBJ2-1, with D perhaps matching TRBD2 (5 bases). V lost 5 bases and J lost 6, with 14 bases in between. Looked up from germline, CDR1 is SNHLY and CDR2 is FYNNEI. This CDR3 has 14 residues. In DNA, the CDR3 is TGTGCCAGCAGTCAAGATACGGCGGGCAATGAGCAGTTCTTC. It yields the protein CASSQDTAGNEQFF.

This clonotype showed up many times. The chain links TRBV20-1 to TRBJ1-3; no definite D call. The CDR3 is 14 amino acids. The V end was cut by 6 bases, the J end by 2 bases, with 14 bases between. CDR1 is DFQATT and CDR2 is SNEGSKA in the germline V gene (reference sequence). The CDR3 DNA sequence: TGCAGTGCCAACCCCGTTGGGACTGGAAACACCATATATTTT. This gives the protein CSANPVGTGNTIYF.

This clonotype was counted many times. V usage is TRBV6-5 and J usage is TRBJ1-3; 10 nucleotides match TRBD1. This CDR3 is built from 15 residues. Per the germline V gene, CDR1 is MNHEY and CDR2 is SVGAGI. Unmatched junction bases numbered 4, after V lost 4 bases and J lost 4 bases. CDR3 amino acids: CASSLGQGRGNTIYF. The CDR3 DNA is TGTGCCAGCAGTTTGGGACAGGGGCGAGGAAACACCATATATTTT.

This clonotype was seen at least ten times. The gene calls are TRBV3-1 and TRBJ2-7, with TRBD1 as a possible D gene (5 bases). The CDR3 is 14 residues long. Germline assignment: CDR1 LGHDT and CDR2 YNNKEL (reference sequence). V lost 3 bases and J 3 bases, leaving 12 bases between the germline ends. DNA of the CDR3: TGTGCCAGCAGCCAGGGGCAGGGTCTCTACGAGCAGTACTTC. Protein sequence: CASSQGQGLYEQYF.

This clonotype was observed many times. This sequence joins TRBV20-1 and TRBJ2-5; 10 bases are a match to TRBD2. The junction had 7 bases not matched to a gene; V was cut back by 3 bases and J by 6 bases. Germline CDR1 reads DFQATT; CDR2 reads SNEGSKA (reference sequence). The CDR3 extends over 14 amino acids. The CDR3 DNA sequence: TGCAGTGCTAGCTCCCCAGCGGGGGGGAAGACCCAGTACTTC. It is translated as CSASSPAGGKTQYF.